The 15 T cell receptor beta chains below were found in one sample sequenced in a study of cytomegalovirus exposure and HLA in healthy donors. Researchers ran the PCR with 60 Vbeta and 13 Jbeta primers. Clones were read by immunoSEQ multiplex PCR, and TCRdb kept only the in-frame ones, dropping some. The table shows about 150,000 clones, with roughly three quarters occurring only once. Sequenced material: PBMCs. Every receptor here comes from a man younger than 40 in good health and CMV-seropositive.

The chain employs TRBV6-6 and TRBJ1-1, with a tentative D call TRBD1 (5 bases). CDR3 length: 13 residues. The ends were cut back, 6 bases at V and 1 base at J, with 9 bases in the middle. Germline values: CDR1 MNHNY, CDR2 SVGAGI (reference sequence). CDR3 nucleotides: TGTGCCAGCAGCCCCGGACAGAACACTGAAGCTTTCTTT. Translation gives CASSPGQNTEAFF.

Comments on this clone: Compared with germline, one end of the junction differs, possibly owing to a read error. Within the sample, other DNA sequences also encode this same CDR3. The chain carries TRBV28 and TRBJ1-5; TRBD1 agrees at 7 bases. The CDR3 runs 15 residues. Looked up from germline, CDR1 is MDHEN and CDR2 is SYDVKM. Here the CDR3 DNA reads TGTGCTAGCAGTTTAGTGGGACAGTCCAATCAGCCCCAGCATTTT. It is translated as CASSLVGQSNQPQHF.

The CDR3 DNA follows: TGCAGCGTTGATGATTTGGCGGCGGGAGCAGATACGCAGTATTTT. Amino acid sequence: CSVDDLAAGADTQYF. V is TRBV29-1 and J is TRBJ2-3; the match to TRBD2 covers 7 bases. V shed 3 bases, J shed 4 bases, and the junction held 10 bases outside the gene matches. The germline V gene encodes CDR1 SQVTM and CDR2 ANQGSEA. CDR3 size: 15 residues.

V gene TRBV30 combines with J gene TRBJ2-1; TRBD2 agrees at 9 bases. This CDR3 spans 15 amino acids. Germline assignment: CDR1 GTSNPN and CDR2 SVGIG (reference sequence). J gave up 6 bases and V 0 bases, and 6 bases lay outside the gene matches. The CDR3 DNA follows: TGTGCCTGGAGTGTGGGGCGGGAGGGGGTCAATGAGCAGTTCTTC. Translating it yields CAWSVGREGVNEQFF.

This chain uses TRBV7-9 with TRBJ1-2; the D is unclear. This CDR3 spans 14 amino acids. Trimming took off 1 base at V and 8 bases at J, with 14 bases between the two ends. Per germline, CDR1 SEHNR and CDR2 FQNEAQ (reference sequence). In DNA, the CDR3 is TGTGCCAGCAGCTTAGTCTCCTCATCGGGAGGCTACACCTTC. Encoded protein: CASSLVSSSGGYTF.

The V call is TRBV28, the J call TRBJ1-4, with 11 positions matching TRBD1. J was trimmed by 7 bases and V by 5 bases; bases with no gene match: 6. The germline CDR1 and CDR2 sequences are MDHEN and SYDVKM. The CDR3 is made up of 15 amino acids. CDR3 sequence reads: CASSPPGQGGEKLFF. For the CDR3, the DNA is TGTGCCAGCAGTCCGCCGGGACAGGGGGGTGAAAAACTGTTTTTT.

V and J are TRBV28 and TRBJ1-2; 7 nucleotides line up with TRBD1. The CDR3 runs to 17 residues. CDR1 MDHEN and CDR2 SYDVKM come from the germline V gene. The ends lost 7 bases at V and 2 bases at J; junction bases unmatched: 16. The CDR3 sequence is CASMSGGQPTKNYGYTF. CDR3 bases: TGTGCCAGCATGAGCGGGGGACAGCCCACTAAGAACTATGGCTACACCTTC.

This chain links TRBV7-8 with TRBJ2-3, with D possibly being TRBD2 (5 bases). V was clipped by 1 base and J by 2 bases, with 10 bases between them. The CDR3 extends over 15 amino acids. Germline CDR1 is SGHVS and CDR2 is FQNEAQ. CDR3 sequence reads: CASSLVRVSTDTQYF. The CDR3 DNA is TGTGCCAGCAGCTTAGTGCGGGTATCCACAGATACGCAGTATTTT.

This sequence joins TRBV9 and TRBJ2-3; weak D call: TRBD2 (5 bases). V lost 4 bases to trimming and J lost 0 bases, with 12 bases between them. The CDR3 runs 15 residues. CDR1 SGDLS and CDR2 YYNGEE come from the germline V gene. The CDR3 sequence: CASSSGRTSTDTQYF. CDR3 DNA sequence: TGTGCCAGCAGCTCCGGACGGACTAGCACAGATACGCAGTATTTT.

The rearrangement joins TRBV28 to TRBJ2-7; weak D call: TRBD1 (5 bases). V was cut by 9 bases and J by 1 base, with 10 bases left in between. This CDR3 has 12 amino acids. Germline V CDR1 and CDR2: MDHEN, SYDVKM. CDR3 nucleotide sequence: TGTGCCAGTGAAGGGGATTCCTACGAGCAGTACTTC. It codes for CASEGDSYEQYF.

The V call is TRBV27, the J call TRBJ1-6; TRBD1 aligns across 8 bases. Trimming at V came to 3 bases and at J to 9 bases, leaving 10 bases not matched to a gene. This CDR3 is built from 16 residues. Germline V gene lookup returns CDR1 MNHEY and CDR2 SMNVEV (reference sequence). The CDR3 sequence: CASSFRGLSLGSPLHF. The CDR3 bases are TGTGCCAGCAGTTTCAGGGGGCTCTCACTTGGTTCACCCCTCCACTTT.

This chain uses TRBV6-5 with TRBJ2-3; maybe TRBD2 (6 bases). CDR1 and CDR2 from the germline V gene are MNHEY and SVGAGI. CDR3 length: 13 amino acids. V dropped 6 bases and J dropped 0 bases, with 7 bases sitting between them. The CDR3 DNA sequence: TGTGCCAGCAGGGGGGGTAGCACAGATACGCAGTATTTT. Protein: CASRGGSTDTQYF.

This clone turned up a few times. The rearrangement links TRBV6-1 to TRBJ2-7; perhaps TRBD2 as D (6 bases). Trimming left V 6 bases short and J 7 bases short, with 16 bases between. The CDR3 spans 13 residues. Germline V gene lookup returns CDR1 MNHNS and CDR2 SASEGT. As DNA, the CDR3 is TGTGCCAGCAGGGGACTGGGGTTCGGGGAGCAGTACTTC. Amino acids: CASRGLGFGEQYF.

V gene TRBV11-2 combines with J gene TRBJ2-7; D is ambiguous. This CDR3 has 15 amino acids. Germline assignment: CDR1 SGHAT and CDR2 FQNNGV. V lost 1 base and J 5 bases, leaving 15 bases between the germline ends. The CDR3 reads CASSLAVTFGNEQYF. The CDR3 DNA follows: TGTGCCAGCAGCTTAGCGGTCACTTTTGGTAACGAGCAGTACTTC.

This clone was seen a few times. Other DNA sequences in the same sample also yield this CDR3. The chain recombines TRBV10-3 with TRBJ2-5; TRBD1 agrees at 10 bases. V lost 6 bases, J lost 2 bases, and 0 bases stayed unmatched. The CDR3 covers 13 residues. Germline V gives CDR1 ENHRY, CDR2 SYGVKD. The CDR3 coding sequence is TGTGCCATCAGGGGACAGGGGCAAGAGACCCAGTACTTC. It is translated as CAIRGQGQETQYF.